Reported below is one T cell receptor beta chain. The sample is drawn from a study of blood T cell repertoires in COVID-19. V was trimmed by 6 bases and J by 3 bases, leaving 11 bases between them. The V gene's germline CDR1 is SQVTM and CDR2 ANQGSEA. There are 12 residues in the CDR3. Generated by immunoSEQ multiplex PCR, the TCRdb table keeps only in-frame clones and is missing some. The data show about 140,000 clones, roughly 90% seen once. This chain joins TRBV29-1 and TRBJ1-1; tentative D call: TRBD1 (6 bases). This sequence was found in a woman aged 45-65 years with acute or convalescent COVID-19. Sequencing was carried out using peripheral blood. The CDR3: CSVTGGDTEAFF. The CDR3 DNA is TGCAGCGTGACGGGGGGCGACACTGAAGCTTTCTTT.